This T cell receptor beta chain derives from a study of molecular identifiers for immune sequencing clone quantification. Study outcomes and limitations: Detectable among over 900,000 naive cells, according to reports, was Jurkat TCR RNA spiked in from one cell. Underestimated sizes of highly expanded clones could result from identical TCR molecules that share a barcode.

Concerning this clonotype itself: Its antigen is undetermined. A read error may be the cause here, since a much bigger clone is one base away.

The CDR3 totals 15 residues. Germline V CDR1 and CDR2: SGDLS, YYNGEE. TCRdb processed the PCR reads anew with MiXCR; each CDR3 protein has one entry. Of about 19,000 distinct CDR3 sequences listed, 20% to 25% are singletons. Sorting defined naive CD8 T cells as CD8+CD4-CCR7+CD45RA+. Sequenced: naive CD8+ T cells from blood, with Jurkat cell RNA spiked in. Noted subset: FACS-sorted CD8+CD4-CCR7+CD45RA+ naive T cells. The sequence was obtained from a human donor in good health. Some libraries in this study had Jurkat cell RNA spiked in. This rearrangement joins TRBV9 to TRBJ2-7, with 9 bases aligning to TRBD2. The CDR3 DNA reads TGTGCCAGCAGCGATAGCGGGAGTGGGGTTTACGAGCGGTACTTC. This sequence encodes CASSDSGSGVYERYF. Supplemented by reference TRBV9 and TRBJ2-7, the full variable domain reads DSGVTQTPKHLITATGQRVTLRCSPRSGDLSVYWYQQSLDQGLQFLIQYYNGEERAKGNILERFSAQQFPDLHSELNLSSLELGDSALYFCASSDSGSGVYERYFGPGTRLTVT.